This entry lists 31 T cell receptor beta chains sequenced from one sample in a study of T cells in Graves' hyperthyroidism and ophthalmopathy. The CDR3 regions of TCR beta were amplified from RNA transcripts. TCR CDR3 underwent first-round RT-PCR with the HTBI primer set. TCRdb called the multiplex PCR reads again in MiXCR, with one record for every CDR3 protein. The top ten clones hold 5.8% of a sample with some 600,000 distinct CDR3 sequences, approximately 15% of them seen once. The sample was blood. These receptors were taken from a woman in her thirties with Graves' hyperthyroidism that later progressed to Graves' ophthalmopathy.

This clonotype came up a few times. The chain couples TRBV28 to TRBJ2-7; D not certain. Germline CDR1 reads MDHEN; CDR2 reads SYDVKM. V lost 8 bases, J lost 5 bases, and 10 bases lay in between. This CDR3 spans 11 amino acids. The CDR3 DNA reads TGTGCCAGCGGAAGGTTTCACGAGCAGTACTTC. Translating gives CASGRFHEQYF.

This chain links TRBV6-5 with TRBJ1-2; D is uncertain. The germline gives CDR1 MNHEY, CDR2 SVGAGI. The length of the CDR3 is 14 residues. Between the trimmed V and J ends, which lost 3 bases and 1 base, there was a span of 9 bases. In nucleotides, the CDR3 is TGTGCCAGCAGTTATGACCGGGATAACTATGGCTACACCTTC. It translates to CASSYDRDNYGYTF.

This clonotype was recorded many times. The gene calls are TRBV28 and TRBJ1-2; a weak D match, TRBD1 (6 bases). Trimming stripped 5 bases from V and 7 bases from J, with 14 bases between. Germline CDR1 reads MDHEN; CDR2 reads SYDVKM. The CDR3 runs 13 residues. The CDR3 loop is CASSIRDKTGYTF. CDR3 nucleotide sequence: TGTGCCAGCAGTATCCGGGACAAAACTGGCTACACCTTC.

A word on this clonotype: A much larger clone differs from this one at a single base, so this may be a read error. J is TRBJ2-3 and V is TRBV7-7; maybe TRBD2 (5 bases). There are 16 residues in the CDR3. The germline V gene encodes CDR1 SSHAT and CDR2 FNYEAQ (reference sequence). Here the CDR3 reads CASSLEGSRVGDTQYF. CDR3 nucleotide sequence: TGTGCTAGCAGCTTAGAGGGTAGCCGAGTTGGTGATACGCAGTATTTT.

The J gene is TRBJ1-5, the V gene TRBV28; TRBD1 agrees at 7 bases. This CDR3 is 14 amino acids long. Germline assignment: CDR1 MDHEN and CDR2 SYDVKM. The V and J ends lost 7 bases and 5 bases, in that order; junction bases with no gene match: 8. CDR3 protein: CASIDRQGDQPQHF. For the CDR3, the DNA is TGTGCCAGCATTGACCGACAGGGTGATCAGCCCCAGCATTTT.

This clonotype was seen a handful of times. This rearrangement joins TRBV3-1 to TRBJ1-2, with 7 bases that match TRBD1. V shed 9 bases, J shed 4 bases, and the junction held 2 bases outside the gene matches. Germline lookup yields CDR1 LGHDT and CDR2 YNNKEL (reference sequence). The CDR3 sequence is 11 residues long. CDR3 sequence (DNA): TGTGCCAGTGGGACAGCCTATGGCTACACCTTC. Translating it yields CASGTAYGYTF.

The CDR3 loop reads CASSLSGNGGYTF. CDR3 nucleotides: TGTGCCAGCAGTTTGTCCGGGAATGGTGGCTACACCTTC. The chain couples TRBV12-3 or TRBV12-4 to TRBJ1-2; D is unclear. The CDR3 contains 13 residues. V gave up 3 bases and J gave up 7 bases, with 12 bases separating them.

This clonotype was observed at least ten times. J is TRBJ2-7 and V is TRBV12-3 or TRBV12-4; D gene uncertain. Trimming pared 0 bases from V and 5 bases from J, leaving 11 bases between. This CDR3 has 14 residues. CDR3 region: CASSLALGGNEQYF. The CDR3 DNA reads as TGTGCCAGCAGTTTAGCTTTGGGTGGGAACGAGCAGTACTTC.

This clonotype was counted only a few times. This chain links TRBV9 with TRBJ2-1; TRBD2 agrees at 16 bases. The CDR3 spans 19 residues. Germline lookup yields CDR1 SGDLS and CDR2 YYNGEE. V shed 2 bases and J 8 bases; nucleotides not matched to a gene: 13. CDR3 residues: CASSVHPGTSGRANHEQFF. The CDR3 region has the DNA TGTGCCAGCAGCGTTCACCCCGGGACTAGCGGGAGGGCCAACCATGAGCAGTTCTTC. Together with reference TRBV9 and TRBJ2-1, the CDR3 gives the full variable domain: DSGVTQTPKHLITATGQRVTLRCSPRSGDLSVYWYQQSLDQGLQFLIQYYNGEERAKGNILERFSAQQFPDLHSELNLSSLELGDSALYFCASSVHPGTSGRANHEQFFGPGTRLTVL.

This clonotype was picked up many times. The chain is built from TRBV20-1 and TRBJ1-6; the D is unclear. This CDR3 spans 13 amino acids. Germline CDR1 is DFQATT and CDR2 is SNEGSKA (reference sequence). The V end lost 6 bases, the J end lost 10 bases, and 16 bases lay between the germline ends. The CDR3, as DNA: TGCAGTGCCCCATTCCTTGAGGGCTCACCCCTCCACTTT. Protein sequence: CSAPFLEGSPLHF.

At least ten counts were recorded for this clonotype. The V and J genes are TRBV24-1 and TRBJ2-1, with D possibly TRBD2 on 6 matching bases. Germline V gene lookup returns CDR1 KGHDR and CDR2 SFDVKD. Trimming took off 0 bases at V and 8 bases at J, with 13 bases between the two ends. The CDR3 length is 15 residues. CDR3 loop: CATSDLVGGFDEQFF. CDR3 coding DNA: TGTGCCACCAGTGATTTGGTCGGGGGATTCGATGAGCAGTTCTTC.

The chain employs TRBV2 and TRBJ1-2; D might be TRBD1 (5 bases). The CDR3 runs to 16 residues. CDR1 and CDR2 from the germline V gene are SNHLY and FYNNEI. Trimming removed 2 bases at V and 0 bases at J, with 13 bases between. The CDR3: CASSEPRDPANYGYTF. The CDR3 DNA reads TGTGCCAGCAGTGAACCCAGGGACCCAGCTAACTATGGCTACACCTTC.

This clonotype appeared a few times. The rearrangement joins TRBV27 to TRBJ1-1; 10 bases map to TRBD1. CDR1 and CDR2 (germline): MNHEY, SMNVEV (reference sequence). J gave up 1 base and V 4 bases, and 6 bases lay outside the gene matches. The CDR3 extends over 16 amino acids. CDR3 region: CASSSMGDRGNTEAFF. CDR3 bases: TGTGCCAGCAGTTCCATGGGGGACAGGGGGAACACTGAAGCTTTCTTT.

This clonotype was seen at least ten times. This chain uses TRBV18 with TRBJ2-3; D gene unclear. Trimming left V 2 bases short and J 3 bases short, with 6 bases between. This CDR3 has 13 residues. Germline CDR1 and CDR2: KGHSH and LQKENI. The CDR3 sequence is CASSPSLTDTQYF. The CDR3 DNA reads as TGTGCCAGCTCACCATCCCTAACAGATACGCAGTATTTT.

The chain recombines TRBV15 with TRBJ2-3; TRBD2 aligns across 9 bases. The germline gives CDR1 LNHNV, CDR2 YYDKDF (reference sequence). There are 15 residues in the CDR3. The J segment lost 2 bases and the V segment lost 4 bases, leaving 4 bases of the junction unmatched. The CDR3 DNA follows: TGTGCCACCAGCAATATAGCGGGAGTCACAGATACGCAGTATTTT. It yields the protein CATSNIAGVTDTQYF.

This clonotype appeared a few times. This sequence joins TRBV24-1 and TRBJ2-3; possibly TRBD1 for D (6 bases). Germline V gene lookup returns CDR1 KGHDR and CDR2 SFDVKD. This CDR3 contains 14 residues. V shed 6 bases and J shed 0 bases, with 9 bases lying between them. The CDR3 DNA is TGTGCCACCAGTCGAGGACAGAGCACAGATACGCAGTATTTT. It yields the protein CATSRGQSTDTQYF.

This clonotype came up many times. The J gene is TRBJ1-4, the V gene TRBV30; maybe TRBD1 (6 bases). This CDR3 is built from 14 residues. Germline V lookup: CDR1 GTSNPN, CDR2 SVGIG (reference sequence). Trimming took off 0 bases at V and 8 bases at J, with 13 bases between the two ends. The CDR3 loop reads CAWSVGTPGEKLFF. In DNA form, the CDR3 reads TGTGCCTGGAGTGTTGGGACACCCGGAGAAAAACTGTTTTTT.

This clonotype was recorded a few times. The chain links TRBV29-1 to TRBJ2-5; 8 positions match TRBD2. This CDR3 has 17 residues. CDR1 is SQVTM and CDR2 is ANQGSEA in the germline V gene. V trimming: 3 bases; J trimming: 9 bases; junction bases outside the gene matches: 21. Here the CDR3 reads CSVDPARLAGTPGAQYF. The CDR3 DNA sequence: TGCAGCGTTGACCCTGCCAGGCTAGCGGGCACCCCCGGAGCCCAGTACTTC.

A few counts support this clonotype. A much larger clone differs from this one at a single base, so this may be a read error. The chain carries TRBV19 and TRBJ1-5; D perhaps matches TRBD1 (5 bases). There are 19 residues in the CDR3. Trimming left V 1 base short and J 2 bases short, with 21 bases between. CDR1 and CDR2 (germline): LNHDA, SQIVND (reference sequence). The DNA for the CDR3 is TGTGCCAGTAGTATAGCGAAGGGTGGGAGGGGAGGAGGCAATCAGCCCCAGCATTTT. Translating it yields CASSIAKGGRGGGNQPQHF.

A remark on this clonotype: A much larger clone differs from this one at a single base, so this may be a read error. The chain is built from TRBV19 and TRBJ1-1, with TRBD1 matching 8 bases. This CDR3 has 15 residues. Germline V lookup: CDR1 LNHDA, CDR2 SQIVND (reference sequence). The CDR3 bases are TGTGTCAGTAGTATCGATCAGGGGGCCTTCGCTGAAGCTTTCTTT. Its protein is CVSSIDQGAFAEAFF.

This clonotype appeared many times. CDR3 coding DNA: TGCAGTGCTAGAGGGCACCGGGACTTACCATCCCTGGACTATGGCTACACCTTC. Protein sequence: CSARGHRDLPSLDYGYTF. The chain employs TRBV20-1 and TRBJ1-2; the D gene is possibly TRBD1 (5 bases). The germline V gene has CDR1 DFQATT and CDR2 SNEGSKA (reference sequence). Trimming shortened V by 1 base and J by 3 bases, and 24 bases separated the two germline ends. The CDR3 has 18 residues.

The sample holds a few counts of this clonotype. The V call is TRBV7-9, the J call TRBJ1-4; D perhaps matches TRBD1 (5 bases). The CDR3 consists of 15 residues. Germline loops: CDR1 SEHNR, CDR2 FQNEAQ (reference sequence). V lost 1 base to trimming and J lost 4 bases, with 10 bases between them. The CDR3 loop reads CASSLGGAVNEKLFF. The CDR3 nucleotides are TGTGCCAGCAGCTTAGGTGGGGCAGTTAATGAAAAACTGTTTTTT.

CDR3 nucleotide sequence: TGTGCCAGCAGCTTGATAGGCCGTACTAGCGGCACAGATACGCAGTATTTT. Its protein product is CASSLIGRTSGTDTQYF. V is TRBV7-3 and J is TRBJ2-3; 7 bases are shared with TRBD2. The germline CDR1 and CDR2 sequences are SGHTA and FQGTGA. The CDR3 runs 17 residues. The V and J ends lost 3 bases and 1 base, in that order; junction bases with no gene match: 10.

This clonotype was observed many times. The chain uses TRBV19 and TRBJ1-6, with 8 bases matching TRBD1. The junction had 8 bases not matched to a gene; V was cut back by 1 base and J by 9 bases. This CDR3 has 16 amino acids. CDR1 is LNHDA, CDR2 SQIVND, per germline (reference sequence). The CDR3 nucleotides are TGTGCCAGTAGTATAGCCACGGGGACAGGATCTTCACCCCTCCACTTT. Amino acids: CASSIATGTGSSPLHF.

This clonotype was counted at least ten times. The chain uses TRBV7-2 and TRBJ2-1; 7 bases are a match to TRBD2. The CDR3 consists of 14 residues. Germline V lookup: CDR1 SGHTA, CDR2 FQGNSA. J was trimmed by 5 bases and V by 5 bases; bases with no gene match: 6. The CDR3 reads CASSPGLENNEQFF. DNA for the CDR3: TGTGCCAGCAGCCCAGGACTAGAAAACAATGAGCAGTTCTTC.

This clonotype was detected ten times or more. This chain joins TRBV6-6 and TRBJ1-5; no definite D call. Per the germline V gene, CDR1 is MNHNY and CDR2 is SVGAGI (reference sequence). The V end lost 0 bases, the J end lost 4 bases, and 10 bases lay between the germline ends. The CDR3 has 15 residues. The CDR3 spells CASSYSRAQNQPQHF. Written as DNA, the CDR3 is TGTGCCAGCAGTTACTCGAGGGCCCAAAATCAGCCCCAGCATTTT.

This clonotype turned up a few times. The chain has TRBV20-1 and TRBJ2-1; 10 bases are a match to TRBD1. CDR1 is DFQATT and CDR2 is SNEGSKA in the germline V gene (reference sequence). J gave up 6 bases and V 4 bases, and 15 bases lay outside the gene matches. The CDR3 sequence is 17 residues long. DNA for the CDR3: TGCAGTGCTAAAAATTTGTTGGACAGGGGGAGTACCAATGAGCAGTTCTTC. Translated: CSAKNLLDRGSTNEQFF.

This clonotype was recorded at least ten times. The chain couples TRBV6-2 or TRBV6-3 to TRBJ2-1, with 8 bases aligning to TRBD2. With V trimmed by 2 bases and J by 4 bases, 1 base remained unmatched. The CDR3 runs 14 residues. CDR1 is MNHEY, CDR2 SVGEGT, per germline. CDR3 protein: CASSYVAGYNEQFF. CDR3 DNA sequence: TGTGCCAGCAGTTACGTAGCGGGGTACAATGAGCAGTTCTTC.

This clonotype was seen a few times. The gene calls are TRBV6-1 and TRBJ2-3; D unclear. V shed 7 bases and J shed 4 bases, with 6 bases lying between them. The CDR3 is made up of 11 amino acids. Germline V gene data show CDR1 as MNHNS and CDR2 as SASEGT. CDR3 sequence reads: CASIGSDTQYF. CDR3 coding DNA: TGTGCCAGCATAGGCTCAGATACGCAGTATTTT.

This clonotype was seen ten or more times. The chain links TRBV19 to TRBJ2-3, with 10 positions matching TRBD2. Germline loops: CDR1 LNHDA, CDR2 SQIVND (reference sequence). The V segment lost 5 bases and the J segment 5 bases; nucleotides outside the gene matches: 7. CDR3 length: 15 amino acids. The CDR3 bases are TGTGCCAGTAGTTCACTAGCGGGGCTAGGAGATACGCAGTATTTT. The encoded protein is CASSSLAGLGDTQYF.

This clonotype was observed at least ten times. V gene TRBV18 combines with J gene TRBJ1-6; D unclear. Trimming removed 3 bases from V and 11 bases from J, with 11 bases in between. Germline V lookup: CDR1 KGHSH, CDR2 LQKENI. The CDR3 runs 13 residues. The CDR3 reads CASSPSGNPPLHF. The CDR3 DNA reads TGTGCCAGCTCACCCTCGGGGAATCCACCCCTCCACTTT.